One and the same sample provided the 5 T cell receptor beta chains below, sequenced in a study of early T cells in non-severe SARS-CoV-2 infection. TCRdb used MiXCR to reprocess the 5' RACE reads, holding one entry per CDR3 protein. The sample contains roughly 100,000 distinct CDR3 sequences, about 13% of which appear only once. The sample taken for sequencing was whole blood. The receptors originated from an adult who was a healthcare worker with PCR-confirmed SARS-CoV-2 infection or an uninfected control (not recorded which).

The gene calls are TRBV29-1 and TRBJ2-1; D remains ambiguous. Germline assignment: CDR1 SQVTM and CDR2 ANQGSEA. Trimming left V 4 bases short and J 1 base short, with 8 bases between. The CDR3 has 13 amino acids. This chain's CDR3 is CSVGEGSYNEQFF. CDR3 DNA: TGCAGCGTTGGCGAAGGATCCTACAATGAGCAGTTCTTC.

This rearrangement joins TRBV6-6 to TRBJ1-4; TRBD1 agrees at 7 bases. This CDR3 contains 14 residues. Germline-derived CDR1 and CDR2 are MNHNY and SVGAGI (reference sequence). V lost 6 bases to trimming and J lost 3 bases; unmatched junction nucleotides: 4. CDR3 region: CASRTGQSNEKLFF. The CDR3 bases are TGTGCCAGCAGGACAGGGCAGTCTAATGAAAAACTGTTTTTT.

This rearrangement joins TRBV20-1 to TRBJ1-4; no firm D call. Germline CDR1 is DFQATT and CDR2 is SNEGSKA (reference sequence). V lost 6 bases, J lost 4 bases, and 15 bases lay in between. The CDR3 is 14 amino acids. Written as DNA, the CDR3 is TGCAGTGCCCAGAACAGAGAATTTAATGAAAAACTGTTTTTT. Translating gives CSAQNREFNEKLFF.

The sample holds many counts of this clonotype. This chain connects TRBV20-1 to TRBJ2-3, with 13 positions matching TRBD2. The CDR3 spans 15 residues. Germline V CDR1 and CDR2: DFQATT, SNEGSKA (reference sequence). V was pared by 6 bases and J by 6 bases, with 9 bases of the junction left unmatched. CDR3 amino acids: CSAPVGTSGDDTQYF. The DNA for the CDR3 is TGCAGTGCCCCGGTGGGGACTAGCGGGGACGATACGCAGTATTTT.

The rearrangement uses TRBV29-1 and TRBJ2-3; D ambiguous. The V end lost 2 bases, the J end lost 3 bases, and 15 bases lay between the germline ends. Germline CDR1 SQVTM, CDR2 ANQGSEA. CDR3 length: 15 residues. In DNA, the CDR3 is TGCAGCGTTGAAATCTCCAGTGTCGGAACAGATACGCAGTATTTT. Amino acid sequence: CSVEISSVGTDTQYF.